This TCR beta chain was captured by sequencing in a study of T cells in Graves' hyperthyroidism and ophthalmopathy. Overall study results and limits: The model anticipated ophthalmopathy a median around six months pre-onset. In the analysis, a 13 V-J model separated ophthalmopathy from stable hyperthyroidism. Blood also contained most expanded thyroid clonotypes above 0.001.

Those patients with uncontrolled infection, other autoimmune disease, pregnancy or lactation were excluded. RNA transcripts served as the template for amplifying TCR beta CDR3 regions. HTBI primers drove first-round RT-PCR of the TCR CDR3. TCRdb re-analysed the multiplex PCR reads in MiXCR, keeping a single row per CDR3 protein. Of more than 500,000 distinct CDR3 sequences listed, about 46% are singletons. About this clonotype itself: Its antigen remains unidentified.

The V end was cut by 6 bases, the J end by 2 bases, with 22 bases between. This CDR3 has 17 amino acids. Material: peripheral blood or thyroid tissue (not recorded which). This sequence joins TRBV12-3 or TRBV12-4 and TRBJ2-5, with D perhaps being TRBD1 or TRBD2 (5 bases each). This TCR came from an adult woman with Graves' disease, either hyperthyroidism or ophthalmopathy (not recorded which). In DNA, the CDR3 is TGTGCCAGCAGCCCTAGTGGGGGTCCCAACAAGCAAGAGACCCAGTACTTC. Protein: CASSPSGGPNKQETQYF.